This T cell receptor beta chain was retrieved from a study of T cell responses to AZD1222 COVID-19 vaccine. The V end lost 0 bases, the J end lost 2 bases, and 11 bases lay between the germline ends. This CDR3 region has 16 residues. Germline CDR1 and CDR2: LNHNV and YYDKDF (reference sequence). Study-wide results and caveats: Repertoires were sampled only after the peak T cell response. Among AZD1222 vaccinees, only 5 to 7 were seropositive at baseline. Increased Spike-specific TCR breadth and depth were observed after two AZD1222 doses.

Sequenced by immunoSEQ multiplex PCR; TCRdb stores in-frame clones only, minus some. The sample shows some 130,000 clones, 65% to 90% of them seen only once. Concerning this clone: No antigen is known for it.

The receptor was isolated from an adult in good health. This rearrangement joins TRBV15 to TRBJ1-5; TRBD1 is a possible D gene (5 bases). The input for sequencing was peripheral blood, taken on day 0 of AZD1222 vaccination. The CDR3 loop reads CATSRDLGTGNQPQHF. CDR3 bases: TGTGCCACCAGCAGAGACCTCGGGACGGGCAATCAGCCCCAGCATTTT.